This is a list of T cell receptor beta chains from one sample in a study of blood T cells in healthy people across ages. TCRdb itself ran the 5' RACE reads through MiXCR, one entry per CDR3 protein. The sample holds over 1,500,000 distinct CDR3 sequences, around half seen once. The material sequenced was blood. The receptors here all came from a woman aged 40 to 50 in good health. CDR3s include the opening cysteine and the closing phenylalanine or tryptophan. A D gene is named only where the DNA matches it firmly. A row's size may be missing; if present it is once, few, many or a size class.

v_gene: TRBV20-1; abundance: -; d_gene: -; j_gene: TRBJ1-6; len: 15; CDR3aa: CSASGPSSYNSPLHF; CDR3nt: TGCAGTGCCTCGGGCCCCAGCTCCTATAATTCACCCCTCCACTTT
v_gene: TRBV6-1; abundance: -; d_gene: -; j_gene: TRBJ2-5; len: 14; CDR3aa: CASSGGGRQETRYF; CDR3nt: TGTGCCAGCAGTGGGGGCGGGCGCCAAGAGACCCGGTACTTC
v_gene: TRBV27; abundance: -; d_gene: -; j_gene: TRBJ2-1; len: 13; CDR3aa: CASNWGVKDEQFF; CDR3nt: TGTGCCAGCAATTGGGGCGTTAAGGATGAGCAGTTCTTC
v_gene: TRBV6-2/TRBV6-3; abundance: -; d_gene: TRBD1; j_gene: TRBJ2-4; len: 15; CDR3aa: CASRRTGRTKNIQYF; CDR3nt: TGTGCCAGCAGACGGACAGGTCGGACCAAAAACATTCAGTACTTC
v_gene: TRBV4-3; abundance: -; d_gene: -; j_gene: TRBJ1-5; len: 15; CDR3aa: CASSQDSLGNQPQHF; CDR3nt: TGCGCCAGCAGCCAAGATAGTTTAGGAAATCAGCCCCAGCATTTT
v_gene: TRBV11-3; abundance: -; d_gene: -; j_gene: TRBJ2-1; len: 16; CDR3aa: CASSAGGTRVHNEQFF; CDR3nt: TGTGCCAGCAGCGCTGGGGGGACCCGGGTTCACAATGAGCAGTTCTTC
v_gene: TRBV6-2/TRBV6-3; abundance: few; d_gene: TRBD1; j_gene: TRBJ1-1; len: 14; CDR3aa: CASSDRGMNTEAFF; CDR3nt: TGTGCCAGCAGTGACAGGGGAATGAACACTGAAGCTTTCTTT
v_gene: TRBV5-1; abundance: few; d_gene: TRBD2; j_gene: TRBJ2-5; len: 16; CDR3aa: CASRTGTSGAQETQYF; CDR3nt: TGCGCCAGCAGAACCGGGACTAGCGGGGCGCAAGAGACCCAGTACTTC
v_gene: TRBV15; abundance: few; d_gene: TRBD1; j_gene: TRBJ2-5; len: 15; CDR3aa: CATSRGSTGEETQYF; CDR3nt: TGTGCCACCAGCAGAGGGTCGACAGGGGAAGAGACCCAGTACTTC
v_gene: TRBV20-1; abundance: few; d_gene: -; j_gene: TRBJ2-5; len: 14; CDR3aa: CSVATGTIKETQYF; CDR3nt: TGCAGTGTGGCGACAGGAACTATTAAAGAGACCCAGTACTTC
v_gene: TRBV4-3; abundance: many; d_gene: TRBD2; j_gene: TRBJ2-3; len: 15; CDR3aa: CASSQVTSGGDTQYF; CDR3nt: TGCGCCAGCAGCCAAGTGACTAGCGGGGGAGATACGCAGTATTTT
v_gene: TRBV6-6; abundance: few; d_gene: -; j_gene: TRBJ2-1; len: 11; CDR3aa: CASSEAAEQFF; CDR3nt: TGTGCCAGCAGTGAAGCGGCTGAGCAGTTCTTC
v_gene: TRBV14; abundance: -; d_gene: TRBD2; j_gene: TRBJ2-1; len: 16; CDR3aa: CASSHIAGGLYNEQFF; CDR3nt: TGTGCCAGCAGTCATATAGCGGGGGGCTTATACAATGAGCAGTTCTTC
v_gene: TRBV7-2; abundance: once; d_gene: -; j_gene: TRBJ1-6; len: 16; CDR3aa: CASSPARASYNSPLHF; CDR3nt: TGTGCCAGCAGCCCGGCCAGGGCGTCCTATAATTCACCCCTCCACTTT
v_gene: TRBV4-2; abundance: few; d_gene: TRBD2; j_gene: TRBJ2-5; len: 17; CDR3aa: CASSPIPLAGEKETQYF; CDR3nt: TGTGCCAGCAGCCCCATCCCTCTAGCGGGAGAAAAAGAGACCCAGTACTTC
v_gene: TRBV5-1; abundance: -; d_gene: TRBD2; j_gene: TRBJ2-1; len: 16; CDR3aa: CASSLPGTSGGNEQFF; CDR3nt: TGCGCCAGCAGCTTGCCTGGGACTAGCGGGGGGAATGAGCAGTTCTTC
v_gene: TRBV2; abundance: -; d_gene: TRBD2; j_gene: TRBJ2-3; len: 15; CDR3aa: CASGGLAGGPDTQYF; CDR3nt: TGTGCCAGCGGGGGCCTCGCGGGGGGCCCAGATACGCAGTATTTT
v_gene: TRBV5-6; abundance: -; d_gene: TRBD2; j_gene: TRBJ2-4; len: 14; CDR3aa: CASTSGLAVNIQYF; CDR3nt: TGTGCCAGCACCTCGGGACTAGCAGTAAACATTCAGTACTTC
v_gene: TRBV5-1; abundance: -; d_gene: TRBD2; j_gene: TRBJ2-7; len: 17; CDR3aa: CASTSTGTSVFDDEQYF; CDR3nt: TGCGCCAGCACCTCGACAGGGACTAGCGTGTTTGACGACGAGCAGTACTTC
v_gene: TRBV4-2; abundance: once; d_gene: TRBD1; j_gene: TRBJ2-3; len: 16; CDR3aa: CASRRTGTGYTDAQYF; CDR3nt: TGTGCCAGCAGGCGAACCGGGACAGGATACACAGATGCGCAGTATTTT
v_gene: TRBV28; abundance: -; d_gene: -; j_gene: TRBJ2-7; len: 15; CDR3aa: CASSGGRTELYEQYF; CDR3nt: TGTGCCAGCAGTGGTGGAAGGACAGAGCTTTACGAGCAGTACTTC
v_gene: TRBV19; abundance: once; d_gene: -; j_gene: TRBJ2-1; len: 12; CDR3aa: CASSEGGGRQFF; CDR3nt: TGTGCCAGTAGTGAGGGGGGGGGCAGGCAGTTCTTC
v_gene: TRBV2; abundance: few; d_gene: -; j_gene: TRBJ2-1; len: 15; CDR3aa: CASSEGGAFQDEQFF; CDR3nt: TGTGCCAGCAGTGAAGGGGGGGCCTTTCAGGATGAGCAGTTCTTC
v_gene: TRBV25-1; abundance: -; d_gene: TRBD1; j_gene: TRBJ1-6; len: 15; CDR3aa: CASSDTGGTNAPLHF; CDR3nt: TGTGCCAGCAGTGATACAGGGGGTACGAATGCACCCCTCCACTTT
v_gene: TRBV4-3; abundance: few; d_gene: -; j_gene: TRBJ2-7; len: 13; CDR3aa: CASSQARFYEQYF; CDR3nt: TGCGCCAGCAGCCAGGCAAGATTTTACGAGCAGTACTTC
v_gene: TRBV7-2; abundance: -; d_gene: -; j_gene: TRBJ2-4; len: 15; CDR3aa: CASSLVGRPEDIQYF; CDR3nt: TGTGCCAGCAGCTTAGTCGGCCGGCCGGAGGACATTCAGTACTTC
v_gene: TRBV9; abundance: once; d_gene: -; j_gene: TRBJ1-2; len: 15; CDR3aa: CASSVGATGYYGYTF; CDR3nt: TGTGCCAGCAGCGTAGGGGCGACAGGATACTATGGCTACACCTTC
v_gene: TRBV24-1; abundance: once; d_gene: TRBD2; j_gene: TRBJ2-7; len: 14; CDR3aa: CATSDASGLAEQYF; CDR3nt: TGCGCCACCAGTGACGCTAGCGGTTTGGCCGAGCAGTACTTC
v_gene: TRBV5-1; abundance: -; d_gene: -; j_gene: TRBJ2-1; len: 17; CDR3aa: CASRYPQSRSSYNEQFF; CDR3nt: TGCGCCAGCAGGTACCCCCAATCCAGGAGCTCCTACAATGAGCAGTTCTTC
v_gene: TRBV24-1; abundance: -; d_gene: TRBD2; j_gene: TRBJ2-1; len: 16; CDR3aa: CATSASSGASYNEQFF; CDR3nt: TGTGCCACCAGTGCTTCTAGCGGGGCCTCCTACAATGAGCAGTTCTTC
v_gene: TRBV5-1; abundance: -; d_gene: -; j_gene: TRBJ1-6; len: 15; CDR3aa: CASSLAQGNHSPLHF; CDR3nt: TGCGCCAGCAGCTTGGCGCAGGGGAACCATTCACCCCTCCACTTT